The 28 T cell receptor beta chains given below trace back to one sample, sequenced in a study of cytomegalovirus exposure and HLA in healthy donors. PCR was performed using 60 Vbeta and 13 Jbeta primers. Sequencing used immunoSEQ multiplex PCR; TCRdb keeps in-frame clones, though not all of them. The sample has about 130,000 clones; approximately 80% are singletons. Specimen: PBMCs. The receptor source for this set is a man aged 45-60 years in good health and CMV-seronegative.

This chain uses TRBV7-9 with TRBJ1-4; a weak D match, TRBD1 (5 bases). Germline V gives CDR1 SEHNR, CDR2 FQNEAQ (reference sequence). The CDR3 totals 17 residues. V lost 1 base and J 0 bases, leaving 12 bases between the germline ends. CDR3 in DNA: TGTGCCAGCAGCTTAGTTCGACAGACAGCAACTAATGAAAAACTGTTTTTT. Its translation: CASSLVRQTATNEKLFF.

This clone appeared a few times. The rearrangement links TRBV7-9 to TRBJ2-7, with TRBD1 matching over 7 bases. The CDR3 spans 14 residues. Losses at the gene ends were 5 bases for V and 2 bases for J; bases not matched to a gene: 6. Germline CDR1 SEHNR, CDR2 FQNEAQ (reference sequence). In DNA, the CDR3 is TGTGCCAGCAGCCCTCGGGACAGCACCTACGAGCAGTACGTC. As protein: CASSPRDSTYEQYV.

The rearrangement links TRBV10-3 to TRBJ2-5; tentative D call: TRBD1 (6 bases). V shed 2 bases and J shed 5 bases, with 9 bases lying between them. The CDR3 is 13 residues long. Germline V lookup: CDR1 ENHRY, CDR2 SYGVKD. The DNA for the CDR3 is TGTGCCATCAGTGAGACAGGGTCGGAGACCCAGTACTTC. Its protein product is CAISETGSETQYF.

The genes are TRBV9 and TRBJ2-3; D is unresolved. V was trimmed by 4 bases and J by 0 bases, leaving 21 bases between them. Germline loops: CDR1 SGDLS, CDR2 YYNGEE. The CDR3 extends over 18 amino acids. The CDR3 nucleotides read TGTGCCAGCAGCCCTAGACGGAAGGAACTTTCTAGCACAGATACGCAGTATTTT. Translating gives CASSPRRKELSSTDTQYF.

This chain links TRBV19 with TRBJ1-2; D not certain. The CDR3 covers 12 residues. The germline V and J ends were trimmed by 6 bases and 6 bases, with 11 bases remaining between them. Per germline, CDR1 LNHDA and CDR2 SQIVND (reference sequence). CDR3 DNA sequence: TGTGCCAGTAGGCGGCAGAGCCATGGCTACACCTTC. Translating it yields CASRRQSHGYTF.

This clone was seen a handful of times. The V and J genes are TRBV28 and TRBJ1-5; D gene ambiguous. Between the trimmed V and J ends, which lost 7 bases and 0 bases, there was a span of 4 bases. Germline V gene lookup returns CDR1 MDHEN and CDR2 SYDVKM. The CDR3 contains 12 residues. The CDR3 loop reads CASKRSNQPQHF. The CDR3 DNA reads as TGTGCCAGCAAGCGTAGCAATCAGCCCCAGCATTTT.

The V gene is TRBV7-9, the J gene TRBJ1-2; a weak D match, TRBD1 (5 bases). CDR1 SEHNR and CDR2 FQNEAQ come from the germline V gene (reference sequence). The V and J ends lost 2 bases and 2 bases respectively, with 18 bases between them. The CDR3 covers 17 residues. CDR3 sequence reads: CASSLNVGGHLNYGYTF. The CDR3 bases are TGTGCCAGCAGCTTAAATGTGGGCGGACACCTAAACTATGGCTACACCTTC.

This chain links TRBV7-2 with TRBJ2-3; 8 bases map to TRBD2. The germline gives CDR1 SGHTA, CDR2 FQGNSA. This CDR3 spans 18 amino acids. Trimming removed 5 bases from V and 0 bases from J; junction bases left unmatched: 13. The CDR3 reads CASSPRLARTRSTDTQYF. The CDR3 DNA sequence: TGTGCCAGCAGCCCCCGACTAGCGCGAACCCGTAGCACAGATACGCAGTATTTT.

The chain employs TRBV29-1 and TRBJ2-3, with 7 bases identical to TRBD1. CDR1 and CDR2 from the germline V gene are SQVTM and ANQGSEA. Trimming took 6 bases from V and 4 from J; bases not matched to a gene: 10. CDR3 length equals 14 residues. The CDR3 reads CSVDHRGRADTQYF. The DNA of the CDR3 is TGCAGCGTGGACCACAGGGGTCGTGCAGATACGCAGTATTTT.

The chain links TRBV30 to TRBJ1-6; no clear D gene. Germline V lookup: CDR1 GTSNPN, CDR2 SVGIG (reference sequence). The CDR3 sequence is 13 residues long. V was cut by 0 bases and J by 10 bases, with 10 bases left in between. As DNA, the CDR3 is TGTGCCTGGAGTGTAGACCTGAGGTCACCCCTCCACTTT. Encoded protein: CAWSVDLRSPLHF. Based on the CDR3 plus reference TRBV30 and TRBJ1-6, the full variable domain is SQTIHQWPATLVQPVGSPLSLECTVEGTSNPNLYWYRQAAGRGLQLLFYSVGIGQISSEVPQNLSASRPQDRQFILSSKKLLLSDSGFYLCAWSVDLRSPLHFGNGTRLTVT.

The chain joins TRBV1 to TRBJ2-5; the table's D call, TRBD2, was not checked against the DNA. TRBV1 is listed as a pseudogene. CDR3 length: 16 amino acids. This CDR3 is CTSSQECLEGNETQYF. DNA of the CDR3: TGCACCAGCAGCCAAGAATGTCTGGAGGGAAATGAGACCCAGTACTTC.

The chain has TRBV11-2 and TRBJ2-1; perhaps TRBD2 as D (6 bases). The germline V gene has CDR1 SGHAT and CDR2 FQNNGV. Trimming took off 6 bases at V and 9 bases at J, with 12 bases between the two ends. The CDR3 is 12 residues long. As DNA, the CDR3 is TGTGCCAGCAGTAGCGGAGTTGGTGAGCAGTTCTTC. This codes for CASSSGVGEQFF.

V and J are TRBV6-1 and TRBJ1-6; 9 bases agree with TRBD1. From germline, CDR1 is MNHNS and CDR2 SASEGT. V lost 4 bases to trimming and J lost 9 bases; unmatched junction nucleotides: 4. The length of the CDR3 is 14 residues. DNA for the CDR3: TGTGCCAGCAGTGGGACAGGGGAGAGTTCACCCCTCCACTTT. Translated: CASSGTGESSPLHF.

The rearrangement joins TRBV28 to TRBJ1-2; no reliable D call. The CDR3 runs 11 residues. Looked up from germline, CDR1 is MDHEN and CDR2 is SYDVKM. Trimming left V 7 bases short and J 2 bases short, with 5 bases between. In DNA form, the CDR3 reads TGTGCCAGCAATCGGAACTATGGCTACACCTTC. It specifies CASNRNYGYTF.

V is TRBV30 and J is TRBJ2-5; D remains unclear. Trimming shortened V by 7 bases and J by 3 bases, and 9 bases separated the two germline ends. The germline CDR1 and CDR2 sequences are GTSNPN and SVGIG (reference sequence). The CDR3 has 11 amino acids. The DNA of the CDR3 is TGTGCCTTCTCAGTGAAAGAGACCCAGTACTTC. Its protein product is CAFSVKETQYF.

The chain carries TRBV19 and TRBJ1-2, with D possibly matching TRBD1 (6 bases). This CDR3 has 14 residues. Germline CDR1 and CDR2: LNHDA and SQIVND (reference sequence). V lost 3 bases and J 1 base, leaving 9 bases between the germline ends. Written as DNA, the CDR3 is TGTGCCAGTAGTATTTCAGGGGTTAACTATGGCTACACCTTC. Amino acid sequence: CASSISGVNYGYTF. The variable domain in full, with the rest retrieved from reference TRBV19 and TRBJ1-2, is DGGITQSPKYLFRKEGQNVTLSCEQNLNHDAMYWYRQDPGQGLRLIYYSQIVNDFQKGDIAEGYSVSREKKESFPLTVTSAQKNPTAFYLCASSISGVNYGYTFGSGTRLTVV.

The chain is built from TRBV15 and TRBJ1-4; a weak D match, TRBD1 (6 bases). Per germline, CDR1 LNHNV and CDR2 YYDKDF (reference sequence). The V and J ends lost 0 bases and 14 bases respectively, with 19 bases between them. This CDR3 spans 15 amino acids. The CDR3: CATSRDRGNNEMLFF. The CDR3 DNA is TGTGCCACCAGCAGAGACAGGGGAAATAATGAAATGCTGTTTTTT.

This chain links TRBV6-1 with TRBJ2-2, with a weak D call TRBD1 (6 bases). The germline V gene encodes CDR1 MNHNS and CDR2 SASEGT. The CDR3 is made up of 15 amino acids. Trimming shortened V by 7 bases and J by 6 bases, and 18 bases separated the two germline ends. The CDR3 DNA reads TGTGCCAGCAAACCCGACAGGCCTGGCGCCGGGGAGCTGTTTTTT. The encoded protein is CASKPDRPGAGELFF.

This clone was observed once. The junction differs from germline at one of its ends, possibly a read error. This chain links TRBV6-6 with TRBJ1-2; a possible D gene is TRBD1 (5 bases). Germline V gives CDR1 MNHNY, CDR2 SVGAGI (reference sequence). This CDR3 region has 14 residues. The CDR3 loop reads CASSYAGTDYGSTF. The CDR3 DNA follows: TGTGCCAGCAGTTACGCGGGGACGGACTATGGCTCCACCTTC.

The V gene is TRBV19, the J gene TRBJ1-4; TRBD1 might be the D (5 bases). The CDR3 length is 16 residues. Between the trimmed V and J ends, which lost 2 bases and 6 bases, there was a span of 16 bases. Per the germline V gene, CDR1 is LNHDA and CDR2 is SQIVND (reference sequence). The CDR3 DNA is TGTGCCAGTAGTATACACAGGAGGGGAGAGGATGAAAAACTGTTTTTT. Its protein is CASSIHRRGEDEKLFF.

CDR3 loop: CASSLAYGGYEQYF. As DNA, the CDR3 is TGTGCCAGCAGCTTAGCTTACGGGGGCTACGAGCAGTACTTC. The chain links TRBV7-6 to TRBJ2-7, with a weak D call TRBD2 (6 bases). Germline V gene data show CDR1 as SGHVS and CDR2 as FNYEAQ. V was shortened by 0 bases and J by 3 bases, with 9 bases between the two germline ends. CDR3 size: 14 residues.

This clone was seen a handful of times. CDR3 DNA: TGTGCCAGCAGCCCCATACTAGCGGGGGGCTTCCAAGAGACCCAGTACTTC. Protein sequence: CASSPILAGGFQETQYF. The V and J genes are TRBV5-6 and TRBJ2-5, with 12 bases aligning to TRBD2. Germline CDR1 reads SGHDT; CDR2 reads YYEEEE. V dropped 4 bases and J dropped 1; count of bases not matched to a gene: 8. There are 17 residues in the CDR3.

The rearrangement links TRBV4-1 to TRBJ2-7; 14 bases line up with TRBD2. The CDR3 extends over 15 amino acids. V lost 5 bases and J lost 2; bases outside the gene matches: 2. Germline V lookup: CDR1 MGHRA, CDR2 YSYEKL. The CDR3 coding sequence is TGCGCCAGCAGCGTGACTAGCGGGGGGGCCTACGAGCAGTACGTC. Translating gives CASSVTSGGAYEQYV.

The CDR3 spells CASSVQGNEQFF. The CDR3 DNA sequence: TGTGCCAGCAGCGTCCAGGGAAATGAGCAGTTCTTC. The chain uses TRBV9 and TRBJ2-1; D may be TRBD1 (5 bases). CDR3 length equals 12 residues. Germline values: CDR1 SGDLS, CDR2 YYNGEE. V dropped 2 bases and J dropped 7 bases, with 7 bases sitting between them. The complete variable domain, with remaining parts taken from reference TRBV9 and TRBJ2-1, reads DSGVTQTPKHLITATGQRVTLRCSPRSGDLSVYWYQQSLDQGLQFLIQYYNGEERAKGNILERFSAQQFPDLHSELNLSSLELGDSALYFCASSVQGNEQFFGPGTRLTVL.

Remarks on this clone: The junction does not match germline at one end; this may be a read error. The rearrangement uses TRBV7-9 and TRBJ1-3; 11 bases line up with TRBD1. Germline CDR1 is SEHNR and CDR2 is FQNEAQ (reference sequence). The CDR3 consists of 17 residues. CDR3 coding DNA: TGTTCCAGCAGCCTCGGACAGGGGGCAAGTTCTGGAAACACCACATATTTT. Translation gives CSSSLGQGASSGNTTYF. Combining the CDR3 with reference TRBV7-9 and TRBJ1-3 gives the whole variable domain DTGVSQNPRHKITKRGQNVTFRCDPISEHNRLYWYRQTLGQGPEFLTYFQNEAQLEKSRLLSDRFSAERPKGSFSTLEIQRTEQGDSAMYLCSSSLGQGASSGNTTYFGEGSWLTVV.

This sequence joins TRBV2 and TRBJ1-5; D remains unclear. The germline V gene encodes CDR1 SNHLY and CDR2 FYNNEI. V shed 2 bases and J shed 4 bases, with 9 bases lying between them. The CDR3 is 14 residues long. CDR3 nucleotide sequence: TGTGCCAGCAGTGAAAGGGAGCATAATCAGCCCCAGCATTTT. Amino acid sequence: CASSEREHNQPQHF.

This clone appeared a single time. The V and J genes are TRBV5-4 and TRBJ2-7; 8 bases agree with TRBD2. V gave up 4 bases and J gave up 7 bases; unmatched junction bases: 10. Germline V gene sequence: CDR1 SGHNT, CDR2 YYREEE (reference sequence). The CDR3 spans 14 residues. This chain's CDR3 is CASSRRGGFGEQYV. The CDR3 DNA reads as TGTGCCAGCAGCCGTCGGGGGGGGTTTGGAGAGCAGTACGTC.

This clone occurred a few times. This chain uses TRBV5-6 with TRBJ2-5; D call uncertain. The germline V gene encodes CDR1 SGHDT and CDR2 YYEEEE. The CDR3 is 15 residues long. Trimming took 0 bases from V and 1 from J, leaving 10 bases between them. The CDR3 DNA reads as TGTGCCAGCAGCTTGGGACTCATCGGCCAAGAGACCCAGTACTTC. It is translated as CASSLGLIGQETQYF.